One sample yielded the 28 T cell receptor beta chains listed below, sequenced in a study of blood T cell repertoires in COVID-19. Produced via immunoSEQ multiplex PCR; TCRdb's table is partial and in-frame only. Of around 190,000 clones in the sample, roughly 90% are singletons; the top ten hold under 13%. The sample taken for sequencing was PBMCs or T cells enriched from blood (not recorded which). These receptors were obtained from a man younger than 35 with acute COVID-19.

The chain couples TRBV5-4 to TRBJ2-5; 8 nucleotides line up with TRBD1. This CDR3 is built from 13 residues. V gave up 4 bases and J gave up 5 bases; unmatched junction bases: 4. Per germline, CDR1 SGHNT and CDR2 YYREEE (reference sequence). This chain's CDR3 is CASSRQGLETQYF. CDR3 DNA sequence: TGTGCCAGCAGCCGACAGGGGCTGGAGACCCAGTACTTC.

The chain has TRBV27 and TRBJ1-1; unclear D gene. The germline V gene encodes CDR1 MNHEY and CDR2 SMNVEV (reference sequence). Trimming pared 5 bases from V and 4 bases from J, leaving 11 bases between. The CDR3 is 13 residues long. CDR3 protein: CASSPSSVTEAFF. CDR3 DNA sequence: TGTGCCAGCAGTCCCTCGAGCGTCACTGAAGCTTTCTTT.

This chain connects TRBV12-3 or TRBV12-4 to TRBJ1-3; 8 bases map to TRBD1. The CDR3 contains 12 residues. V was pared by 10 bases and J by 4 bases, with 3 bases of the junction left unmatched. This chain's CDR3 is CANGQGGNTIYF. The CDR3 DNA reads TGTGCCAACGGACAGGGCGGAAACACCATATATTTT.

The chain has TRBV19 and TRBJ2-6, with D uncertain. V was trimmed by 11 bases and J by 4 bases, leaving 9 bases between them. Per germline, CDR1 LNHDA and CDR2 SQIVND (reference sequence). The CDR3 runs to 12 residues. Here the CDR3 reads CASGEGANVLTF. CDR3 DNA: TGTGCCTCTGGTGAGGGGGCCAACGTCCTGACTTTC.

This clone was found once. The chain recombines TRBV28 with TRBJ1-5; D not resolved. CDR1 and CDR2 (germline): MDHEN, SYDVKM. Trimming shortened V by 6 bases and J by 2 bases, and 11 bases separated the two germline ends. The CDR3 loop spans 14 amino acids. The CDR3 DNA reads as TGTGCCAGCAGCCTCCCGAGGGGCAATCAGCCCCAGCATTTT. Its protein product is CASSLPRGNQPQHF.

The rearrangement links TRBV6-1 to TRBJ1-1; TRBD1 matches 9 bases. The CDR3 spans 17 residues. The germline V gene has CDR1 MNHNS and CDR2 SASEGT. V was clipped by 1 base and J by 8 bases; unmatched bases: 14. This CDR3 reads CASSEGDRAFPVREAFF. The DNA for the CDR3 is TGTGCCAGCAGTGAAGGGGACAGGGCCTTCCCCGTACGGGAAGCTTTCTTT.

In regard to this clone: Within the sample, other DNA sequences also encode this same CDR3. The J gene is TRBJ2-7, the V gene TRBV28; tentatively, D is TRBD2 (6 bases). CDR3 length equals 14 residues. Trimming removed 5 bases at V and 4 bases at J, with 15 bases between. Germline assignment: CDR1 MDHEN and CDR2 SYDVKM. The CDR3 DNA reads TGTGCCAGCAGTGCGGGGCAGGGTTCTTACGAGCAGTACTTC. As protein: CASSAGQGSYEQYF. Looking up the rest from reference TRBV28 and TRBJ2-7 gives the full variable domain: DVKVTQSSRYLVKRTGEKVFLECVQDMDHENMFWYRQDPGLGLRLIYFSYDVKMKEKGDIPEGYSVSREKKERFSLILESASTNQTSMYLCASSAGQGSYEQYFGPGTRLTVT.

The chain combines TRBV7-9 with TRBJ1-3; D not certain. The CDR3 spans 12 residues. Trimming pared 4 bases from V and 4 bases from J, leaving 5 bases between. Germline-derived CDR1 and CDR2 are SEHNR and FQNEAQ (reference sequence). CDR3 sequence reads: CASSSLGNTIYF. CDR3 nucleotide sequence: TGTGCCAGCAGCTCCCTCGGAAACACCATATATTTT.

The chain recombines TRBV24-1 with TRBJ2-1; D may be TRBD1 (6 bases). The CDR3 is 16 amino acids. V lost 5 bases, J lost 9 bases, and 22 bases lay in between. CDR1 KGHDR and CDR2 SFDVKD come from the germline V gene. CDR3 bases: TGTGCCACCAGTGCCCCCTGGGAAGCAGGGGAAGCTGAGCAGTTCTTC. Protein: CATSAPWEAGEAEQFF.

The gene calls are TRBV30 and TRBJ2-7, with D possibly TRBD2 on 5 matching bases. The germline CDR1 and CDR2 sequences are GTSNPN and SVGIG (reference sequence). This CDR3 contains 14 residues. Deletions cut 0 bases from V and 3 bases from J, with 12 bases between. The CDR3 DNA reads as TGTGCCTGGAGTGTGGAGGCGGCAGGCTACGAGCAGTACTTC. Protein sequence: CAWSVEAAGYEQYF.

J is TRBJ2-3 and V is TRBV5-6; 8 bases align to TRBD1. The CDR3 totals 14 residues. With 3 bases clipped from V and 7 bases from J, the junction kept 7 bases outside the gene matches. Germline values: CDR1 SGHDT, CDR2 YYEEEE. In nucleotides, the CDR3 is TGTGCCAGCAGCTCAATCCAGGGGGCTTATACGCAGTATTTT. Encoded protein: CASSSIQGAYTQYF.

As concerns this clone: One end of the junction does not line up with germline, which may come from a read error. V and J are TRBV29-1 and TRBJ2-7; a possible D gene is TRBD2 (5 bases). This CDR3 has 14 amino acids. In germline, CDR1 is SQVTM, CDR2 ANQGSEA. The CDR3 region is CSVGLETSSYEQCF. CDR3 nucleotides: TGCAGCGTAGGACTCGAGACAAGCTCCTACGAGCAGTGCTTC.

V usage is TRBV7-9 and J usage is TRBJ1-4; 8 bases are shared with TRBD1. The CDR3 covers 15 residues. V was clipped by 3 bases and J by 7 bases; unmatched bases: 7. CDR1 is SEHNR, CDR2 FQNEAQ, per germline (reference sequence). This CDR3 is CASSFLGQGGEKLFF. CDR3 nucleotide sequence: TGTGCCAGCAGCTTCCTTGGACAGGGCGGTGAAAAACTGTTTTTT.

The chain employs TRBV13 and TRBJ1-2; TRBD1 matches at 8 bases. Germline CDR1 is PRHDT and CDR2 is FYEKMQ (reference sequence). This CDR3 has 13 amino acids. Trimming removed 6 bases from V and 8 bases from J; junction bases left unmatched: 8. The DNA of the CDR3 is TGTGCCAGCAGTCCGGACAGGGCGGAAGGCTACACCTTC. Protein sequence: CASSPDRAEGYTF.

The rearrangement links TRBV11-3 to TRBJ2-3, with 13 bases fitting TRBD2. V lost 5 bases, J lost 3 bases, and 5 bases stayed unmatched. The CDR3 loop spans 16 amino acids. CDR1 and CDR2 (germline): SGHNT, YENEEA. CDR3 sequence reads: CASSMRTSGSTDTQYF. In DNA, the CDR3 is TGTGCCAGCAGCATGCGGACTAGCGGGAGTACAGATACGCAGTATTTT.

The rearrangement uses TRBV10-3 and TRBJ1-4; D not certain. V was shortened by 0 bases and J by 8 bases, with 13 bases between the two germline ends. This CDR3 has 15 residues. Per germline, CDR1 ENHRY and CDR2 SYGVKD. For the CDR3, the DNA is TGTGCCATCAGTGAGTCGATCGGAACCGGGGAAAAACTGTTTTTT. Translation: CAISESIGTGEKLFF.

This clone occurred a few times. This CDR3 reads CASSGPIGELFF. The CDR3 DNA reads as TGTGCCAGCAGCGGGCCTATTGGGGAGCTGTTTTTT. The chain combines TRBV11-2 with TRBJ2-2; no clear D gene. The CDR3 spans 12 residues. V lost 5 bases, J lost 8 bases, and 9 bases lay in between. Germline V CDR1 and CDR2: SGHAT, FQNNGV.

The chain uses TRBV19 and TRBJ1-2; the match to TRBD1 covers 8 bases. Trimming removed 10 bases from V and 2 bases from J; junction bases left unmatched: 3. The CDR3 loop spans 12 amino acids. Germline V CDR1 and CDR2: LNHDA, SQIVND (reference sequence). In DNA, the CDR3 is TGTGCCACCAGGGACAGGAACTATGGCTACACCTTC. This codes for CATRDRNYGYTF.

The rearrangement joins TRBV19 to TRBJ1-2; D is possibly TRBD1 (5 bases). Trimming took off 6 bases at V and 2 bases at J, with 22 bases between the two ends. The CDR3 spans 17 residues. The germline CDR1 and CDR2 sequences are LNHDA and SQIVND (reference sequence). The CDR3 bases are TGTGCCAGTAGATACGCGGCAAGGACAAATGCGAACTATGGCTACACCTTC. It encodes CASRYAARTNANYGYTF.

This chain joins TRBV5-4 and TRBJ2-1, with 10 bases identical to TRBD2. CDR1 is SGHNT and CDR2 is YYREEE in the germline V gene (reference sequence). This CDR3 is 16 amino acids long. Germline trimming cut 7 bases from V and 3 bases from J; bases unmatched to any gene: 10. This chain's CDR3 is CASGTLTSGNYNEQFF. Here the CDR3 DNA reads TGTGCCAGCGGGACCCTAACTAGCGGGAACTACAATGAGCAGTTCTTC.

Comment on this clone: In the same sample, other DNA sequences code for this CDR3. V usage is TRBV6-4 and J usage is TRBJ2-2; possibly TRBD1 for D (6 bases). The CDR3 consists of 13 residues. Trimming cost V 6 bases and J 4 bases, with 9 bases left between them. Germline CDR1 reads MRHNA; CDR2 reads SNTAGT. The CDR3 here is CASSEQGTGELFF. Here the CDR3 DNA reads TGTGCCAGCAGCGAACAGGGCACCGGGGAGCTGTTTTTT.

The CDR3 DNA reads as TGTGCCAGTAGTCGACGGGGGGAGGAATCAAACTATGGCTACACCTTC. Translated: CASSRRGEESNYGYTF. The V gene is TRBV19, the J gene TRBJ1-2, with D possibly being TRBD1 (5 bases). Germline-derived CDR1 and CDR2 are LNHDA and SQIVND (reference sequence). V lost 5 bases, J lost 2 bases, and 18 bases lay in between. CDR3 length equals 16 residues.

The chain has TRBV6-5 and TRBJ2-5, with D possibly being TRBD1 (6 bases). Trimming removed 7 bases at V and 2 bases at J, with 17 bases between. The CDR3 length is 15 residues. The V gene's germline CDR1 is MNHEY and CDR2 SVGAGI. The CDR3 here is CASMVMGTSQETQYF. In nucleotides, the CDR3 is TGTGCCAGCATGGTCATGGGGACATCACAAGAGACCCAGTACTTC.

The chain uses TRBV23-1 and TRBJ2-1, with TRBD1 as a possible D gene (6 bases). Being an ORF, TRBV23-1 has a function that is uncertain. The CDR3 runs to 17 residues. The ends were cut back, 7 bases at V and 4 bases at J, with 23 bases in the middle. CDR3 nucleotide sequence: TGCGCCAGCAATCCTTCAACTGGGACAAAGTCTTACAATGAGCAGTTCTTC. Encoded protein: CASNPSTGTKSYNEQFF.

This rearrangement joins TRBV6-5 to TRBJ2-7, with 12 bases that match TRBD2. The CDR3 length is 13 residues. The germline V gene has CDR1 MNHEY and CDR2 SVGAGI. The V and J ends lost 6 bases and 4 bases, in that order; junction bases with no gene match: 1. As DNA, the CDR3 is TGTGCCAGCAGCACTAGCGGGAGGTACGAGCAGTACTTC. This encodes CASSTSGRYEQYF.

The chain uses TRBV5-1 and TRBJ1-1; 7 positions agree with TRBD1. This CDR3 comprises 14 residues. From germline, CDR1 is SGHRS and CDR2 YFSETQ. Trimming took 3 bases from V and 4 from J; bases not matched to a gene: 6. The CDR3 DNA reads TGCGCCAGCAGCTGGTCGACAGGGTCCACTGAAGCTTTCTTT. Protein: CASSWSTGSTEAFF.

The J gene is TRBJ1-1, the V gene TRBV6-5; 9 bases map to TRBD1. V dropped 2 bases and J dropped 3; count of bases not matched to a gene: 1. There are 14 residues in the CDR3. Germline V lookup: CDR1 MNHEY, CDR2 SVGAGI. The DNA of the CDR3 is TGTGCCAGCAGTTACACAGGGGGCTACACTGAAGCTTTCTTT. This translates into CASSYTGGYTEAFF.

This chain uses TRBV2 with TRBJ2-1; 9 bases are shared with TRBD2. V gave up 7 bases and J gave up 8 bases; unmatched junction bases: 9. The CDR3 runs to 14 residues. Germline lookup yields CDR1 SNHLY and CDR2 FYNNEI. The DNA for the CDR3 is TGTGCCAGCATCCAAGCGGGAGGCCGATATGAGCAGTTCTTC. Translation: CASIQAGGRYEQFF.